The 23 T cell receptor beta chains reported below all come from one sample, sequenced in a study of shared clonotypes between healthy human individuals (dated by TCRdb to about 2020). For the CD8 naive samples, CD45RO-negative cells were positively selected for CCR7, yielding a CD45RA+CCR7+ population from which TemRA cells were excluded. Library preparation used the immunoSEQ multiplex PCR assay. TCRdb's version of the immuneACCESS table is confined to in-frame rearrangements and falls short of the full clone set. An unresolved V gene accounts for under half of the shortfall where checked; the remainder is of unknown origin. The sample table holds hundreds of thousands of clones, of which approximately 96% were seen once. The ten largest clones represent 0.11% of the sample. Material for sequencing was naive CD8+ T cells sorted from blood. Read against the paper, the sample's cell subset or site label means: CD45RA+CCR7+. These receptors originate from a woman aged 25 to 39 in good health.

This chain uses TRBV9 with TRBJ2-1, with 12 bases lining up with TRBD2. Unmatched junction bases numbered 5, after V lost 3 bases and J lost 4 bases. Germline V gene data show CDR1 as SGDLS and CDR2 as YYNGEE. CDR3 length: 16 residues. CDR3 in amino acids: CASSARLAGVYNEQFF. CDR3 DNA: TGTGCCAGCAGCGCAAGACTAGCGGGAGTTTACAATGAGCAGTTCTTC.

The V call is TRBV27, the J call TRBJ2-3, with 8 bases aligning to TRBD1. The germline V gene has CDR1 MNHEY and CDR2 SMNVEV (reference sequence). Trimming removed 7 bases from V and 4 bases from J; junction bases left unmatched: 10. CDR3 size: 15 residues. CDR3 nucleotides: TGTGCCAGCACTCTGACAGGGGTGAGGGCAGATACGCAGTATTTT. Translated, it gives CASTLTGVRADTQYF.

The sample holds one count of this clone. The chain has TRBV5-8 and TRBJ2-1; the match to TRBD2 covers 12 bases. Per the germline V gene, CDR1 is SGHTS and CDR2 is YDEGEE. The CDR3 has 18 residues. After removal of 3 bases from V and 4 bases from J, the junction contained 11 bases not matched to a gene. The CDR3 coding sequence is TGTGCCAGCAGCTCCCCCGGGACTAGCGGGCTAAAGTACAATGAGCAGTTCTTC. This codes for CASSSPGTSGLKYNEQFF.

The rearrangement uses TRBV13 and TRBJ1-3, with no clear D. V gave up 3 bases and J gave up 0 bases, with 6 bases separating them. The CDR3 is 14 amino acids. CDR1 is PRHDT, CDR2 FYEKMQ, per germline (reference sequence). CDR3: CASSFRSSGNTIYF. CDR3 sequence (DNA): TGTGCCAGCAGCTTCCGAAGCTCTGGAAACACCATATATTTT.

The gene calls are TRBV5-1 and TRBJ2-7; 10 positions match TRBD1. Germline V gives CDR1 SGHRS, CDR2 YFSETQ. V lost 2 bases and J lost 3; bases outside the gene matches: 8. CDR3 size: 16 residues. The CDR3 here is CASSFGADRGNYEQYF. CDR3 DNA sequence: TGCGCCAGCAGCTTTGGGGCGGACAGGGGGAACTACGAGCAGTACTTC.

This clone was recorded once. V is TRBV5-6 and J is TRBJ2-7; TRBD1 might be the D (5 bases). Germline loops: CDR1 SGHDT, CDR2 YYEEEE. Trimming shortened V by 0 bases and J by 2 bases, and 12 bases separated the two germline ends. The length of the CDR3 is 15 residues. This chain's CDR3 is CASSLGWAGTYEQYF. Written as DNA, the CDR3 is TGTGCCAGCAGCTTGGGCTGGGCAGGGACCTACGAGCAGTACTTC.

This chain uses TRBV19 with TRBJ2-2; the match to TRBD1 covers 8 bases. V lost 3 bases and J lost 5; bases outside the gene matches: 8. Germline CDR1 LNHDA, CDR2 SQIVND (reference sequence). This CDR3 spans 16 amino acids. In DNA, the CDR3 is TGTGCCAGTAGTATCGAATGGCAGGGGGCAACCGGGGAGCTGTTTTTT. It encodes CASSIEWQGATGELFF.

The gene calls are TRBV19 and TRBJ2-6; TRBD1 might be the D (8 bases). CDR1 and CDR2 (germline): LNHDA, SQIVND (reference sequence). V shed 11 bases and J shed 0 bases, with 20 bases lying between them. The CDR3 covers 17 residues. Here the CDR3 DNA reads TGTGCCTCTCGGGGGGACAGGCGCCTCTCTGGGGCCAACGTCCTGACTTTC. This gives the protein CASRGDRRLSGANVLTF.

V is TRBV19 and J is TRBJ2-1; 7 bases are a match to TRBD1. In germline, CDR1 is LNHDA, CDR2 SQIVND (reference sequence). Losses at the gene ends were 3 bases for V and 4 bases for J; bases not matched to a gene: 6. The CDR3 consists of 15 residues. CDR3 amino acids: CASSISGTDYNEQFF. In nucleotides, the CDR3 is TGTGCCAGTAGTATTTCCGGGACAGATTACAATGAGCAGTTCTTC. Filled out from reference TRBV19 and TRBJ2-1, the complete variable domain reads DGGITQSPKYLFRKEGQNVTLSCEQNLNHDAMYWYRQDPGQGLRLIYYSQIVNDFQKGDIAEGYSVSREKKESFPLTVTSAQKNPTAFYLCASSISGTDYNEQFFGPGTRLTVL.

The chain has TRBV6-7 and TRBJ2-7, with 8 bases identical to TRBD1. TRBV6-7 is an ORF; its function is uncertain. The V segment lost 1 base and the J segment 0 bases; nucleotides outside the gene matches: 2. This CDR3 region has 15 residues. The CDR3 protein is CASSYYRGFSYEQYF. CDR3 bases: TGTGCCAGCAGTTACTACAGGGGGTTCTCCTACGAGCAGTACTTC.

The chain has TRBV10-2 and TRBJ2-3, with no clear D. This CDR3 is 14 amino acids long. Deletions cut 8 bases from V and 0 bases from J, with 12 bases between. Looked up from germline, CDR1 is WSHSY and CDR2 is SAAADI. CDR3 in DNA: TGCGCCAGCTCATGGGGTACTAGCACAGATACGCAGTATTTT. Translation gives CASSWGTSTDTQYF.

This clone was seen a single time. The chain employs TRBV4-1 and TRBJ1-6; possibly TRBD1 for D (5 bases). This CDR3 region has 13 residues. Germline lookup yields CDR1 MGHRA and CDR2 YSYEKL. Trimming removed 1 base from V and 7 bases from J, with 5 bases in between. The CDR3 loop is CASSQGGNSPLHF. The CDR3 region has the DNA TGCGCCAGCAGCCAAGGGGGCAATTCACCCCTCCACTTT.

CDR3 DNA: TGTGCCAGCAGTGAAAGACTAGCGGATTACAATGAGCAGTTCTTC. Encoded protein: CASSERLADYNEQFF. This chain links TRBV2 with TRBJ2-1; 9 bases match TRBD2. Trimming at V came to 2 bases and at J to 4 bases, leaving 3 bases not matched to a gene. This CDR3 is built from 15 residues. Germline loops: CDR1 SNHLY, CDR2 FYNNEI. Drawing the rest from reference TRBV2 and TRBJ2-1, the complete variable domain is EPEVTQTPSHQVTQMGQEVILRCVPISNHLYFYWYRQILGQKVEFLVSFYNNEISEKSEIFDDQFSVERPDGSNFTLKIRSTKLEDSAMYFCASSERLADYNEQFFGPGTRLTVL.

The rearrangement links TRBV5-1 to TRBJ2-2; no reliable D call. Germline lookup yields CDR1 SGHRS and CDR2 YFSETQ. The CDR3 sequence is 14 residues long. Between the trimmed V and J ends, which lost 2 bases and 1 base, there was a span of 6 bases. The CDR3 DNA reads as TGCGCCAGCAGCTTCGCACTGAACACCGGGGAGCTGTTTTTT. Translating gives CASSFALNTGELFF.

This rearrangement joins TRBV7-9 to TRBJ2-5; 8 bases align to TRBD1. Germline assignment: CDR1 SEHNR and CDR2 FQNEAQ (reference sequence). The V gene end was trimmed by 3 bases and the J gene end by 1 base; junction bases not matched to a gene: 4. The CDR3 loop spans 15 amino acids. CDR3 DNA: TGTGCCAGCAGCTTCCGACAGGGGACCCAAGAGACCCAGTACTTC. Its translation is CASSFRQGTQETQYF. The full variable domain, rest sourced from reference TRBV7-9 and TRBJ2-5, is DTGVSQNPRHKITKRGQNVTFRCDPISEHNRLYWYRQTLGQGPEFLTYFQNEAQLEKSRLLSDRFSAERPKGSFSTLEIQRTEQGDSAMYLCASSFRQGTQETQYFGPGTRLLVL.

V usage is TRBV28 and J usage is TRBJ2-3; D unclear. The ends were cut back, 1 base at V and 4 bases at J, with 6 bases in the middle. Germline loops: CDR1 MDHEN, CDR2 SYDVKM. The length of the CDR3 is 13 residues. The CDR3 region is CASSLSVSDTQYF. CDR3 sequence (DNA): TGTGCCAGCAGTTTATCGGTGTCAGATACGCAGTATTTT.

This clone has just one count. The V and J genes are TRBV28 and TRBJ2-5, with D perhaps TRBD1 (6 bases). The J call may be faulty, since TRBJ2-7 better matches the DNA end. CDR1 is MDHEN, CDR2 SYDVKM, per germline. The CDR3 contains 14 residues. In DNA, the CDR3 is TGTGCCAGCACCCTAACGGGACACGGCTACGAGCAGTACTTC. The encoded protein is CASTLTGHGYEQYF.

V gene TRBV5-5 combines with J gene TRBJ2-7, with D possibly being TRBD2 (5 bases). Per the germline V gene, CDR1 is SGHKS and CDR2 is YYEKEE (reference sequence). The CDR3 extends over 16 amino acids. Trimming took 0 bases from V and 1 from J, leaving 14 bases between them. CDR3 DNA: TGTGCCAGCAGCTTGGAAGGCGGGTTGGGGTCCTACGAGCAGTACTTC. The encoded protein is CASSLEGGLGSYEQYF.

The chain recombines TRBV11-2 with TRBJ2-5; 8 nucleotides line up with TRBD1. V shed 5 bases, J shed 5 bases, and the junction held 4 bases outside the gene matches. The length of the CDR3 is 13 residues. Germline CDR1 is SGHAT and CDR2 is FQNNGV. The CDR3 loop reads CASSMRQGETQYF. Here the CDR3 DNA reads TGTGCCAGCAGCATGAGACAGGGGGAGACCCAGTACTTC.

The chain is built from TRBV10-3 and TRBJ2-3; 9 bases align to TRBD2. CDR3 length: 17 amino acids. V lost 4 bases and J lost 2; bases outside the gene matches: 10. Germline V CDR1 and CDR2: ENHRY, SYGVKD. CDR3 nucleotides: TGTGCCATCAGTGGGGAATCTAGCGGGACTTTCACAGATACGCAGTATTTT. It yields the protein CAISGESSGTFTDTQYF.

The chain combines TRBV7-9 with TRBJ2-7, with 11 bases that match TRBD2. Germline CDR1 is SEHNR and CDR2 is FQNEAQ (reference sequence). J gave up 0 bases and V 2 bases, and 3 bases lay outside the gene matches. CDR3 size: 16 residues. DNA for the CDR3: TGTGCCAGCAGCTTACCTACTAGCGGGAGCTCCTACGAGCAGTACTTC. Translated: CASSLPTSGSSYEQYF.

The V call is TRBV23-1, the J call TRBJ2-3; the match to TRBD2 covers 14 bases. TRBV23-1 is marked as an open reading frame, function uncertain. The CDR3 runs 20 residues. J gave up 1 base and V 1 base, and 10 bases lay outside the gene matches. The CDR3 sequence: CASSQLPLGTSGSGTDTQYF. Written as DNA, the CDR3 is TGCGCCAGCAGTCAATTACCGCTAGGGACTAGCGGGAGTGGCACAGATACGCAGTATTTT.

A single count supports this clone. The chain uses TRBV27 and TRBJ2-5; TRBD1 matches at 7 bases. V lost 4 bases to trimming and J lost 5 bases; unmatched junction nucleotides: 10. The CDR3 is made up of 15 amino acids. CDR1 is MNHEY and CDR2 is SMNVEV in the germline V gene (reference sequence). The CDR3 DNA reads TGTGCCAGCAGTTCCCACGACAGGGTTAAGGAGACCCAGTACTTC. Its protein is CASSSHDRVKETQYF.